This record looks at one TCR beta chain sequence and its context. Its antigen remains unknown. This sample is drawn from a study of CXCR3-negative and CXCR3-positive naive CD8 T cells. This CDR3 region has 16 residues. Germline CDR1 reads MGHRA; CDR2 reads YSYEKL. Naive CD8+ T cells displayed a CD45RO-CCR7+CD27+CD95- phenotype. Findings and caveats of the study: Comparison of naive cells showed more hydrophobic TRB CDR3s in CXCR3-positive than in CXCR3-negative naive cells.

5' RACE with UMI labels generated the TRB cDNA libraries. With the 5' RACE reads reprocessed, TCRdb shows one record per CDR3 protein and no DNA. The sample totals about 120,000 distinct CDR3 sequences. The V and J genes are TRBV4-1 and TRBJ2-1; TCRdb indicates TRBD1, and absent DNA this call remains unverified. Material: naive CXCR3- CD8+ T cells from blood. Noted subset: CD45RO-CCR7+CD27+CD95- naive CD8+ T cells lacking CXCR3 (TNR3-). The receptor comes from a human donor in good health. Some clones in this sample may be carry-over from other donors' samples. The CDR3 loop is CASSDTDRPLYNEQFF.